Each of the 14 T cell receptor beta chains below was sequenced from the same sample in a study of shared clonotypes between healthy human individuals. Sequenced by immunoSEQ multiplex PCR; TCRdb stores in-frame clones only, minus some. The data show 2 million to 3 million clones, 93% seen once. Sequenced material: naive CD4+ T cells from PBMCs. The subset was: CD45RA+ positively selected. These receptors came from a young man in good health. Some clones in this sample may be carry-over from other donors' samples.

This chain connects TRBV2 to TRBJ2-2, with D tentatively TRBD1 or TRBD2 (5 bases each). The CDR3 sequence is 14 residues long. Germline CDR1 SNHLY, CDR2 FYNNEI. V was cut by 10 bases and J by 7 bases, with 19 bases left in between. The CDR3 is CATGGPSMDGELFF. DNA of the CDR3: TGTGCCACTGGGGGTCCTTCTATGGACGGGGAGCTGTTTTTT.

This clone has a handful of counts. The chain carries TRBV29-1 and TRBJ1-1, with 9 bases fitting TRBD1. Trimming took 3 bases from V and 4 from J; bases not matched to a gene: 9. This CDR3 region has 15 residues. Germline V gene sequence: CDR1 SQVTM, CDR2 ANQGSEA. The CDR3 sequence: CSVDGTGSVSTEAFF. CDR3 coding DNA: TGCAGCGTTGATGGGACAGGGTCCGTGAGCACTGAAGCTTTCTTT.

V gene TRBV7-2 combines with J gene TRBJ1-1; D is possibly TRBD1 (5 bases). The CDR3 is 14 residues long. V dropped 4 bases and J dropped 3 bases, with 12 bases sitting between them. The germline V gene encodes CDR1 SGHTA and CDR2 FQGNSA. This CDR3 is CASSSSGIYTEAFF. As DNA, the CDR3 is TGTGCCAGCAGCTCCTCAGGGATTTACACTGAAGCTTTCTTT.

This clone was picked up one time. The CDR3 is CASSILGGRGEQYF. CDR3 sequence (DNA): TGTGCCAGCAGTATACTGGGGGGGCGCGGCGAGCAGTACTTC. V and J are TRBV28 and TRBJ2-7; possible D gene TRBD2, 7 bases. The ends were cut back, 5 bases at V and 6 bases at J, with 17 bases in the middle. CDR1 and CDR2 (germline): MDHEN, SYDVKM. The CDR3 totals 14 residues.

A single count supports this clone. Here the CDR3 DNA reads TGTGCCAGCAGCTTGGACCCTTTCGGCTCTGGGGCCAACGTCCTGACTTTC. Its translation: CASSLDPFGSGANVLTF. The V gene is TRBV5-6, the J gene TRBJ2-6; D is undetermined. Trimming shortened V by 0 bases and J by 0 bases, and 10 bases separated the two germline ends. This CDR3 has 17 residues. Germline CDR1 reads SGHDT; CDR2 reads YYEEEE.

The chain is built from TRBV28 and TRBJ1-2; TRBD1 matches 12 bases. The V gene end was trimmed by 4 bases and the J gene end by 2 bases; junction bases not matched to a gene: 2. The CDR3 length is 15 residues. The germline gives CDR1 MDHEN, CDR2 SYDVKM. In DNA, the CDR3 is TGTGCCAGCAGTTCGGGACAGGGGGCGAACTATGGCTACACCTTC. Protein product: CASSSGQGANYGYTF.

This clone was seen a few times. Within the sample, other DNA sequences also encode this same CDR3. The rearrangement links TRBV5-6 to TRBJ2-5, with unresolved D. This CDR3 has 11 residues. V lost 0 bases and J 5 bases, leaving 2 bases between the germline ends. From germline, CDR1 is SGHDT and CDR2 YYEEEE. CDR3 sequence (DNA): TGTGCCAGCAGCTTGGAGGAGACCCAGTACTTC. Translated: CASSLEETQYF.

This chain joins TRBV7-2 and TRBJ2-7; no clear D gene. The CDR3 contains 15 residues. V was trimmed by 1 base and J by 0 bases, leaving 10 bases between them. The germline V gene has CDR1 SGHTA and CDR2 FQGNSA. This CDR3 is CASSLVQIGSYEQYF. The DNA for the CDR3 is TGTGCCAGCAGCTTAGTCCAGATCGGCTCCTACGAGCAGTACTTC.

The chain employs TRBV9 and TRBJ1-3; weak D call: TRBD1 (5 bases). The germline V gene has CDR1 SGDLS and CDR2 YYNGEE. The germline V and J ends were trimmed by 3 bases and 7 bases, with 17 bases remaining between them. The CDR3 contains 15 residues. CDR3 residues: CASSGGPPGPNTIYF. The CDR3 DNA is TGTGCCAGCAGCGGGGGCCCGCCGGGTCCCAACACCATATATTTT.

This chain connects TRBV4-2 to TRBJ1-4; D is unclear. The CDR3 has 13 amino acids. The germline V gene encodes CDR1 LGHNA and CDR2 YNFKEQ. V lost 3 bases to trimming and J lost 6 bases, with 8 bases between them. In DNA form, the CDR3 reads TGTGCCAGCAGCCACCCCGGGCATGAAAAACTGTTTTTT. This codes for CASSHPGHEKLFF.

This chain joins TRBV10-3 and TRBJ1-2; D gene unclear. Germline CDR1 reads ENHRY; CDR2 reads SYGVKD. The CDR3 length is 14 residues. Trimming pared 4 bases from V and 1 base from J, leaving 10 bases between. In DNA form, the CDR3 reads TGTGCCATCAGTGTAGGGAACGTTAACTATGGCTACACCTTC. Residues: CAISVGNVNYGYTF.

This chain connects TRBV2 to TRBJ1-3; D is possibly TRBD1 (5 bases). Trimming removed 4 bases from V and 2 bases from J, with 9 bases in between. Per the germline V gene, CDR1 is SNHLY and CDR2 is FYNNEI. This CDR3 is built from 14 residues. CDR3 amino acids: CASSGVGAGNTIYF. The CDR3 coding sequence is TGTGCCAGCAGTGGTGTGGGGGCTGGAAACACCATATATTTT.

The chain uses TRBV5-1 and TRBJ1-1, with 9 bases aligning to TRBD1. Germline V CDR1 and CDR2: SGHRS, YFSETQ. The V and J ends lost 3 bases and 3 bases, in that order; junction bases with no gene match: 6. This CDR3 is built from 15 residues. The CDR3 loop reads CASSSNRGRDTEAFF. The CDR3 DNA sequence: TGCGCCAGCAGCTCTAACAGGGGGCGGGACACTGAAGCTTTCTTT.

V and J are TRBV9 and TRBJ2-3; TRBD2 might be the D (5 bases). The germline V gene has CDR1 SGDLS and CDR2 YYNGEE. V was clipped by 4 bases and J by 1 base, with 16 bases between them. The CDR3 has 16 amino acids. The CDR3 nucleotides are TGTGCCAGCAGCTCGCGAGGGCGAGTTGGCACAGATACGCAGTATTTT. As protein: CASSSRGRVGTDTQYF.